This record covers a single TCR beta chain. What it binds is unknown. The data were taken from a study of radiotherapy plus CTLA-4 blockade in lung cancer. Germline CDR1 reads SGHVS; CDR2 reads FQNEAQ. The CDR3 totals 13 residues. V was shortened by 2 bases and J by 0 bases, with 3 bases between the two germline ends. Produced via immunoSEQ multiplex PCR; TCRdb's table is partial and in-frame only. The sample yields 40,000 or so clones, more than 60% seen once. Overall study findings and caveats: Response, reportedly, was best predicted by interferon-beta along with early blood T cell clone dynamics. Radiotherapy plus ipilimumab was followed by expansion in blood of tumor-derived TCR clones.

The input for sequencing was peripheral blood, taken from a patient treated with radiotherapy plus ipilimumab. The chain combines TRBV7-8 with TRBJ2-3, with D unclear. The receptor comes from a human donor with non-small cell lung cancer who had a partial response to radiotherapy plus ipilimumab. CDR3 coding DNA: TGTGCCAGCAGCTTACTCAGCACAGATACGCAGTATTTT. It is translated as CASSLLSTDTQYF. The whole variable domain, remainder taken from reference TRBV7-8 and TRBJ2-3, is GAGVSQSPRYKVAKRGQDVALRCDPISGHVSLFWYQQALGQGPEFLTYFQNEAQLDKSGLPSDRFFAERPEGSVSTLKIQRTQQEDSAVYLCASSLLSTDTQYFGPGTRLTVL.